This is a list of T cell receptor beta chains from one sample in a study of T-cell reconstitution after alpha-beta-depleted transplantation in children. TCRdb redid the calling of the PCR reads with MiXCR, one entry per CDR3 protein. The table shows roughly 610,000 distinct CDR3 sequences, with over 9.5% occurring only once. Specimen: PBMCs from the stem cell graft donor, collected from the stem cell graft. These receptors all come from a human donor who donated a stem cell graft to a child with acute myeloid leukemia. Both conserved end residues are part of each CDR3. The D gene is left open where the match is weak. Where a row states a size, it is once, few, many or the class of an expanded clone; other rows omit it.

>TRBV12-3/TRBV12-4|TRBJ2-5|many|TRBD1
TGTGCCAGCAGTTCTACAGGGGCCGCTTTTTGGGAGACCCAGTACTTC
CASSSTGAAFWETQYF
>TRBV5-1|TRBJ1-5|many|TRBD1
TGCGCCAGCAGCCCCGGGACAGGGAGCAATCAGCCCCAGCATTTT
CASSPGTGSNQPQHF
>TRBV7-8|TRBJ2-1|few|NA
TGTGCCAGCAGCGGGGGGGCAGTTAACTACAATGAGCAGTTCTTC
CASSGGAVNYNEQFF
>TRBV20-1|TRBJ1-5|many|NA
TGCAGTGCTAGAGAACAGGGTGGGGGCAATGGACCCCAGCATTTT
CSAREQGGGNGPQHF
>TRBV27|TRBJ1-5|NA|NA
TGTGCCAGCAGTTTTAATTCCGGACCTTTTAGCAATCAGCCCCAGCATTTT
CASSFNSGPFSNQPQHF
>TRBV5-6|TRBJ2-2|many|NA
TGTGCCAGCAGCTTGCCATCGGCCACCGGGGAGCTGTTTTTT
CASSLPSATGELFF
>TRBV10-3|TRBJ2-2|few|TRBD1
TGTGCCATCAGTGGGATGGGACAGGGGTCCACCGGGGAGCTGTTTTTT
CAISGMGQGSTGELFF
>TRBV5-1|TRBJ2-1|NA|TRBD1
TGCGCCAGCAGTTCCGGACAGGGTTCGAGGCAGTTCTTC
CASSSGQGSRQFF
>TRBV20-1|TRBJ1-1|NA|NA
TGCAGTGCTAGAGAGGTTGGCAGGGTGGACACTGAAGCTTTCTTT
CSAREVGRVDTEAFF
>TRBV5-6|TRBJ2-7|NA|NA
TGTGCCAGCAGCTTGGGGGCGCTTAGCTCCTACGAGCAGTACTTC
CASSLGALSSYEQYF
>TRBV5-1|TRBJ2-3|few|NA
TGCGCCAGCAGGGGCGGGCCCAGCACAGATACGCAGTATTTT
CASRGGPSTDTQYF
>TRBV25-1|TRBJ2-7|once|NA
TGTGCCAGCAGGCTGGACAGTACGAAGCAGTACTTC
CASRLDSTKQYF
>TRBV7-2|TRBJ2-3|few|TRBD2
TGTGCCAGCACCCTACTAGCGACTAGCACAGATACGCAGTATTTT
CASTLLATSTDTQYF
>TRBV7-2|TRBJ2-5|many|TRBD2
TGTGCCAGCAGTCCTAGCGGGGGGGAGACCCAGTACTTC
CASSPSGGETQYF
>TRBV5-1|TRBJ2-7|many|TRBD1
TGCGCCAGCAGCTTAGAGGGGCAGGGGGCCCACGAGCAGTACTTC
CASSLEGQGAHEQYF
>TRBV20-1|TRBJ2-1|NA|TRBD2
TGCAGTGCTAGAGAAAAATCTAGCGGGAAAAATGAGCAGTTCTTC
CSAREKSSGKNEQFF
>TRBV7-2|TRBJ2-3|NA|NA
TGTGCCAGCAGCTTACTTCCGGGCACAGATACGCAGTATTTT
CASSLLPGTDTQYF
>TRBV6-2/TRBV6-3|TRBJ1-4|many|NA
TGTGCCAGCAGTTCTTGGGGCCGGGACCTAAATGAAAAACTGTTTTTT
CASSSWGRDLNEKLFF
>TRBV4-2|TRBJ1-5|NA|NA
TGTGCCAGCAGCGATTCAGGGCTTCGGGGGGATCAGCCCCAGCATTTT
CASSDSGLRGDQPQHF
>TRBV21-1|TRBJ2-7|NA|NA
TGTGCCAGCAGCTCCTTGGACAGGGGAGACCCCTACGAGCAGTACTTC
CASSSLDRGDPYEQYF
>TRBV20-1|TRBJ2-1|many|TRBD2
TGCAGTGCCCCTTCAGCGGGAGGGGTCTACAATGAGCAGTTCTTC
CSAPSAGGVYNEQFF
>TRBV20-1|TRBJ2-2|many|TRBD1
TGCAGTGTCCCAGACAGGGGGCGAGACACCGGGGAGCTGTTTTTT
CSVPDRGRDTGELFF
>TRBV4-3|TRBJ2-7|NA|NA
TGCGCCAGCAGCCAAAAGTCGCAGTTC
CASSQKSQF
>TRBV15|TRBJ1-2|NA|TRBD1
TGTGCCACCAGCAGAAATACGGGACAGGGGTACGGCTACACCTTC
CATSRNTGQGYGYTF
>TRBV6-5|TRBJ1-1|NA|NA
TGTGCCAGCTGTAACACTATGAACACTGAAGCTTTCTTT
CASCNTMNTEAFF
>TRBV7-7|TRBJ2-1|NA|TRBD2
TGTGCTAGCAGCCTTAGCGGGGATTACAATGAGCAGTTCTTC
CASSLSGDYNEQFF